This TCR beta chain was captured in a study of shared clonotypes between healthy human individuals. Only CD45RO-negative cells positively selected for CCR7 counted as naive CD8 cells, so terminally differentiated effector memory CD45RA+ cells were excluded. This clone has just one count. Because it lacks the conserved phenylalanine or tryptophan at the end, this CDR3 is likely a read error. The DNA is omitted, as the CDR3 cannot be located on it reliably, and the CDR3 follows TCRdb's listing. In replicate PCRs of sorted subsets, roughly 210 ng DNA, approximately 30,000 T cell genomes, was used. Assay used: immunoSEQ multiplex PCR; TCRdb lists only in-frame clones, some missing. This table has about 2.1 million clones, 93% appearing once. The CDR3 is made up of 9 amino acids, end residues included.

The source is a man younger than 35 in good health. Some clones in this sample may be carry-over from other donors' samples. Sequencing was done on a sample of naive CD8+ T cells from PBMCs. This rearrangement joins TRBV1 to TRBJ2-6; the table's D call TRBD2 went unverified against the DNA. TRBV1 is labeled a pseudogene. CDR3 sequence reads: CTSSLRPYC.